These T cell receptor beta chains were read from a single sample in a study of cytomegalovirus exposure and HLA in healthy donors. Clones were read by immunoSEQ multiplex PCR, and TCRdb kept only the in-frame ones, dropping some. The sample has roughly 130,000 clones, 84% seen once. The sequencing input was PBMCs. The receptors were gathered from a woman aged 18-30 years in good health and CMV-seropositive. CDR3s include the opening cysteine and the closing phenylalanine or tryptophan. D genes are given only for firm matches. Where a row states a size, it is once, few, many or the class of an expanded clone; other rows omit it.

v_gene,d_gene,j_gene,abundance,CDR3nt,CDR3aa
TRBV19,NA,TRBJ2-6,once,TGTGCCAGTAGTATAGTGGCGGGTAGGGCGTCTGGGGCCAACGTCCTGACTTTC,CASSIVAGRASGANVLTF
TRBV19,NA,TRBJ1-6,NA,TGTGCCAGTAGCTATTCGGGGTTTAATTCACCCCTCCACTTT,CASSYSGFNSPLHF
TRBV2,TRBD1,TRBJ2-7,NA,TGTGCCAGCAGTGACCCGGGACAGGGCTACGAGCAGTACTTC,CASSDPGQGYEQYF
TRBV6-1,NA,TRBJ1-5,NA,TGTGCCAGCAGCCCGGGACTGACGTTCAATCAGCCCCAGCATTTT,CASSPGLTFNQPQHF
TRBV11-2,TRBD2,TRBJ2-3,few,TGTGCCAGCAGCCGGGGGGTCACAGATACGCAGTATTTT,CASSRGVTDTQYF
TRBV4-2,NA,TRBJ1-1,NA,TGTGCCAGCTACGGAGGGGCGGGGAGCACTGAAGCTTTCTTT,CASYGGAGSTEAFF
TRBV10-1,TRBD1,TRBJ1-5,NA,TGCGCCAGCAGCTATGGACAGGGGGGTCAGCCCCAGCATTTT,CASSYGQGGQPQHF
TRBV27,TRBD2,TRBJ2-5,few,TGTGCCAGCAGTTCACTAGCGGGGGGGTCGTACCAAGAGACCCAGTACTTC,CASSSLAGGSYQETQYF
TRBV2,NA,TRBJ2-5,NA,TGTGCCAGAGAGGAGGGCCGAGGGGAGACCCAGTACTTC,CAREEGRGETQYF
TRBV7-9,NA,TRBJ1-5,NA,TGTGCCAGCAGCGGCGGGACGGGGAATCAGCCCCAGCATTTT,CASSGGTGNQPQHF
TRBV5-4,TRBD1,TRBJ2-6,once,TGTGCCAGCAGCTCCTCCGGGACAGGGGGCTCTGGGGCCAACGTCCTGACTTTC,CASSSSGTGGSGANVLTF
TRBV11-2,TRBD1,TRBJ1-1,NA,TGTGCCAGCAGCTTAGAAAGGACAGGGAACACTGAAGCTTTCTTT,CASSLERTGNTEAFF
TRBV7-2,TRBD2,TRBJ2-7,NA,TGTGCCAGCAGCTATAGCGGGGGCCTCTCCTACGAGCAGTACTTC,CASSYSGGLSYEQYF
TRBV2,TRBD2,TRBJ2-7,once,TGTGCCAGCAGTGGGACTAGCGGGGCCTACGAGCAGTACTTC,CASSGTSGAYEQYF
TRBV11-3,NA,TRBJ2-5,NA,TGTGCCAACAGCTTAGTGTGGGGGCAGACCCAGTACTTC,CANSLVWGQTQYF
TRBV19,NA,TRBJ1-1,NA,TGTGCCAGCGACCCCGGGACAAGGGGGGGAAGTGTTGAAGCTTTCTTT,CASDPGTRGGSVEAFF
TRBV2,NA,TRBJ1-1,NA,TGTGCCATCCAAGGGGTACCGAACACTGAAGCTTTCTTT,CAIQGVPNTEAFF
TRBV6-1,NA,TRBJ1-5,NA,TGTGCCAGCAGTGAAGCAGGGGTCCATAATCAGCCCCAGCATTTT,CASSEAGVHNQPQHF
TRBV5-4,NA,TRBJ2-1,NA,TGTGCCAGCAGCTCCCTACCTCTCTCCTACAATGAGCAGTTCTTC,CASSSLPLSYNEQFF
TRBV4-2,TRBD2,TRBJ2-5,NA,TGTGCCAGCAGCCCCCCCGGACTAGCCGAGGAGCAGTACTTC,CASSPPGLAEEQYF
TRBV5-1,TRBD2,TRBJ2-3,NA,TGCGCCAGCAGCTTGGAAGAGGCTAGCGGGCCCTCCACAGATACGCAGTATTTT,CASSLEEASGPSTDTQYF
TRBV5-1,TRBD2,TRBJ2-3,NA,TGCGCCAGCAGCTTGGGGGCTAGCGGGGACACAGATACGCAGTATTTT,CASSLGASGDTDTQYF
TRBV10-3,TRBD2,TRBJ2-1,NA,TGTGCCATCAGTAGCGGGGCATACAATGAGCAGTTCTTC,CAISSGAYNEQFF
TRBV6-5,TRBD2,TRBJ2-7,NA,TGTGCCAGCAGTTACGCGGGGGGGTTGGTGGGGCAGTACTTC,CASSYAGGLVGQYF
TRBV7-3,NA,TRBJ2-5,NA,TGTGCCAGCAGCCCCGGTATTGTAGAGACCCAGTACTTC,CASSPGIVETQYF
TRBV18,NA,TRBJ1-5,few,TGTGCCAGCTCATCGGGACTCAACAATCAGCCCCAGCATTTT,CASSSGLNNQPQHF
TRBV11-2,TRBD2,TRBJ2-5,NA,TGTGCCAGCAGCTTGGGTGCTAGCGGGGGCGGTGAGACCCAGTACTTC,CASSLGASGGGETQYF
TRBV7-9,TRBD1,TRBJ2-1,NA,TGTGCCAGCAGCAAAGCCCGGGGCAGGGGGCGGGATGAGCAGTTCTTC,CASSKARGRGRDEQFF
TRBV5-6,NA,TRBJ2-7,NA,TGTGCCAGCAGCTTGTCAGAAATCTACGAGCAGTACTTC,CASSLSEIYEQYF
TRBV4-1,NA,TRBJ2-1,NA,TGCGCCAGCAGCCAAGTTCCCGACAATGAGCAGTTCTTC,CASSQVPDNEQFF
TRBV7-2,TRBD1,TRBJ1-5,NA,TGTGCCAGCAGCGCCTCGGACAGGGAAGATCAGCCCCAGCATTTT,CASSASDREDQPQHF
TRBV6-5,TRBD1,TRBJ1-5,NA,TGTGCCAGCAGAAGAGACAGGGGAAGCGATCAGCCCCAGCATTTT,CASRRDRGSDQPQHF
TRBV2,NA,TRBJ2-3,NA,TGTGCCACCCTCGGGCGGGGCAGCACAGATACGCAGTATTTT,CATLGRGSTDTQYF
TRBV9,NA,TRBJ2-3,NA,TGTGCCAGCAGCGTAGCGACACCCACAGATACGCAGTATTTT,CASSVATPTDTQYF